Sequencing of this T cell receptor beta chain was carried out in a study of blood T cells in healthy people across ages. Findings and limits, study-wide: PBMCs left unsorted prevented a conclusive naive versus antigen-experienced comparison. Roughly linear declines in TCR beta diversity per million T cells occurred with age.

As concerns this clonotype: What it binds is not known.

The CDR3 runs 17 residues. Germline V gene lookup returns CDR1 LNHNV and CDR2 YYDKDF (reference sequence). V lost 2 bases, J lost 1 base, and 10 bases stayed unmatched. Next came a second PCR, run for roughly 7 to 12 cycles, which used a sample-barcoded 5' primer along with a J-beta primer mix. TCRdb reprocessed the 5' RACE reads with MiXCR, giving one entry per CDR3 protein. The sample lists about 770,000 distinct CDR3 sequences; approximately 48% were seen once. The sample, about 9.2 milliliters of peripheral blood, was drawn from each donor. Per sample, at least 6 micrograms of total RNA were extracted.

V is TRBV15 and J is TRBJ2-7, with 8 bases fitting TRBD1. Sequenced: blood. This sequence was found in a man in his fifties or sixties in good health. Written as DNA, the CDR3 is TGTGCCACCAGCAGACAACGCGTCAACAGGGGGTCCTACGAGCAGTACTTC. This encodes CATSRQRVNRGSYEQYF.